The T cell receptor beta chain described here comes from a study of blood T cell repertoires in COVID-19. As for the study in general: Samples of COVID-19 (acute and convalescent) were obtained from the United States, Italy and Spain.

Assay: immunoSEQ multiplex PCR; the TCRdb copy retains only in-frame clones and omits some. The sample has some 230,000 clones; roughly 84% are singletons. The CDR3 has 15 residues. Losses at the gene ends were 4 bases for V and 4 bases for J; bases not matched to a gene: 8. Germline loops: CDR1 LNHDA, CDR2 SQIVND (reference sequence). Source material: peripheral blood. The chain recombines TRBV19 with TRBJ2-5, with 8 bases aligning to TRBD1. This sequence was found in a man aged 50-60 years who had recovered from COVID-19. CDR3 in amino acids: CASSNRQGLRETQYF. For the CDR3, the DNA is TGTGCCAGTAGTAATAGACAGGGGCTTAGAGAGACCCAGTACTTC.